A selection of T cell receptor beta chains follows, all from one sample in a study of shared clonotypes between healthy human individuals. The data were produced by immunoSEQ multiplex PCR, yet TCRdb's version contains in-frame clones alone and is incomplete. This table holds around 1.9 million clones, approximately 94% found once. Sequencing input: naive CD8+ T cells from PBMCs. These receptors all stem from a man aged 18 to 35 in good health. Some clones in this sample may be carry-over from other donors' samples. The CDR3 runs from the conserved cysteine through the conserved F or W. The order of the fields is clone size, CDR3 length, V gene, J gene, D gene, CDR3 protein, CDR3 DNA. A D gene is named only where the DNA matches it firmly. Clone size is shown for a subset of rows, as once, few, many or a class of expanded clone.

NA	12	TRBV7-8	TRBJ1-5	NA	CASSPGDQPQHF	TGTGCCAGCAGCCCAGGGGATCAGCCCCAGCATTTT
NA	13	TRBV27	TRBJ1-1	TRBD1	CASRGTGVTEAFF	TGTGCCAGCAGGGGTACAGGGGTAACTGAAGCTTTCTTT
NA	16	TRBV2	TRBJ2-1	TRBD2	CASSDRGTSGNDEQFF	TGTGCCAGCAGTGATCGGGGGACTAGCGGGAACGATGAGCAGTTCTTC
NA	13	TRBV25-1	TRBJ2-3	NA	CASSELFTDTQYF	TGTGCCAGCAGTGAGCTTTTCACAGATACGCAGTATTTT
NA	13	TRBV29-1	TRBJ2-7	TRBD1	CSGSGGPSYEQYF	TGCAGCGGATCAGGGGGCCCATCCTACGAGCAGTACTTC
NA	19	TRBV7-9	TRBJ2-2	TRBD2	CASSSPTREGRTNTGELFF	TGTGCCAGCAGCTCCCCGACGCGGGAGGGACGTACGAACACCGGGGAGCTGTTTTTT
NA	14	TRBV11-2	TRBJ2-2	NA	CASSSSTGTGELFF	TGTGCCAGCAGCTCGTCAACAGGGACCGGGGAGCTGTTTTTT
once	12	TRBV10-3	TRBJ1-1	NA	CAISVGGTEAFF	TGTGCCATCAGTGTAGGGGGTACTGAAGCTTTCTTT
NA	19	TRBV4-1	TRBJ2-2	TRBD2	CASSQRLAGGFPETGELFF	TGCGCCAGCAGCCAAAGACTAGCGGGAGGGTTTCCAGAGACCGGGGAGCTGTTTTTT
NA	14	TRBV29-1	TRBJ1-1	NA	CSVADRGLNTEAFF	TGCAGCGTTGCGGACCGCGGTCTGAACACTGAAGCTTTCTTT
NA	14	TRBV27	TRBJ2-1	TRBD1	CASTRTGVGNEQFF	TGTGCCAGCACTAGGACAGGGGTAGGGAATGAGCAGTTCTTC
NA	15	TRBV23-1	TRBJ1-2	NA	CASSQSSPQGHGYTF	TGCGCCAGCAGTCAATCGTCGCCCCAGGGGCATGGCTACACCTTC
NA	15	TRBV18	TRBJ2-1	NA	CASLLSTSSYNEQFF	TGTGCCAGCCTACTTTCGACTAGCTCCTACAATGAGCAGTTCTTC
NA	13	TRBV29-1	TRBJ2-7	TRBD1	CSVEGTDSYEQYF	TGCAGCGTTGAGGGGACAGACTCCTACGAGCAGTACTTC
NA	13	TRBV27	TRBJ2-7	NA	CASSSPGPDEQYF	TGTGCCAGCAGTTCACCGGGACCCGACGAGCAGTACTTC
NA	14	TRBV11-2	TRBJ2-5	NA	CASSLAAAQETQYF	TGTGCCAGCAGCTTAGCGGCAGCCCAAGAGACCCAGTACTTC
NA	17	TRBV7-2	TRBJ2-1	TRBD2	CASSSRTSGVVYNEQFF	TGTGCCAGCAGCTCAAGAACTAGCGGGGTAGTCTACAATGAGCAGTTCTTC
NA	17	TRBV7-9	TRBJ2-1	NA	CASSLETRTRTANEQFF	TGTGCCAGCAGCTTAGAGACTCGTACTAGGACCGCCAATGAGCAGTTCTTC
once	14	TRBV6-5	TRBJ2-2	NA	CASSYSWGTGELFF	TGTGCCAGCAGTTATAGTTGGGGGACCGGGGAGCTGTTTTTT
NA	16	TRBV28	TRBJ1-3	NA	CASSLSYPLSGNTIYF	TGTGCCAGCAGTTTGTCATATCCTCTGTCTGGAAACACCATATATTTT
NA	16	TRBV27	TRBJ2-1	TRBD2	CASSSPGTSGYNEQFF	TGTGCCAGCAGTTCCCCCGGGACTAGCGGATACAATGAGCAGTTCTTC
NA	16	TRBV4-1	TRBJ1-2	NA	CASSQATPPGPYGYTF	TGCGCCAGCAGCCAAGCAACCCCTCCGGGACCATATGGCTACACCTTC
NA	16	TRBV5-5	TRBJ2-7	TRBD2	CASSLAASGSSYEQYF	TGTGCCAGCAGCTTGGCGGCTAGCGGGTCCTCCTACGAGCAGTACTTC
NA	13	TRBV6-1	TRBJ2-7	NA	CASSEVAAYEQYF	TGTGCCAGCAGTGAAGTGGCCGCATACGAGCAGTACTTC
NA	15	TRBV4-3	TRBJ2-7	NA	CASSQDRGGHYEQYF	TGCGCCAGCAGCCAAGACAGAGGGGGGCACTACGAGCAGTACTTC
NA	16	TRBV6-1	TRBJ1-1	NA	CASSEAVGPLNTEAFF	TGTGCCAGCAGTGAAGCCGTAGGACCGCTGAACACTGAAGCTTTCTTT
NA	15	TRBV28	TRBJ1-2	NA	CASSFRARGDYGYTF	TGTGCCAGCAGTTTTAGGGCCAGGGGAGACTATGGCTACACCTTC
NA	14	TRBV5-1	TRBJ2-7	TRBD2	CASSLELAGGPQYF	TGCGCCAGCAGCTTGGAACTAGCGGGAGGGCCCCAGTACTTC
once	15	TRBV28	TRBJ2-1	TRBD2	CASSFAGGSYNEQFF	TGTGCCAGCAGTTTTGCGGGAGGGAGTTACAATGAGCAGTTCTTC
NA	12	TRBV7-9	TRBJ1-1	NA	CASSLTGTEAFF	TGTGCCAGCAGCCTCACAGGAACTGAAGCTTTCTTT
NA	16	TRBV19	TRBJ1-4	NA	CASSIVRHATNEKLFF	TGTGCCAGTAGTATCGTCAGGCATGCAACTAATGAAAAACTGTTTTTT
NA	13	TRBV6-4	TRBJ2-5	TRBD1	CASTGQGAETQYF	TGTGCCAGCACTGGACAGGGGGCTGAGACCCAGTACTTC
NA	13	TRBV28	TRBJ2-7	NA	CASSFGGSYEQYF	TGTGCCAGCAGTTTTGGGGGGTCCTACGAGCAGTACTTC
NA	11	TRBV29-1	TRBJ2-7	NA	CSAESSYEQYF	TGCAGCGCCGAGAGCTCCTACGAGCAGTACTTC
few	13	TRBV27	TRBJ2-3	NA	CASSLLGTDTQYF	TGTGCCAGCAGTTTATTGGGGACAGATACGCAGTATTTT
NA	15	TRBV10-3	TRBJ2-7	TRBD2	CAIRPIAGADYEQYF	TGTGCCATCAGGCCGATAGCGGGAGCGGACTACGAGCAGTACTTC
NA	14	TRBV6-5	TRBJ1-2	NA	CASSYSMVARGYTF	TGTGCCAGCAGTTACTCGATGGTAGCAAGGGGCTACACCTTC
NA	17	TRBV9	TRBJ2-2	NA	CASSVRMDMGNTGELFF	TGTGCCAGCAGCGTTAGAATGGACATGGGGAACACCGGGGAGCTGTTTTTT
NA	11	TRBV19	TRBJ1-3	NA	CASSFRDTIYF	TGTGCCAGTAGTTTTCGCGACACCATATATTTT
once	14	TRBV7-9	TRBJ1-1	TRBD1	CASSLPAGQGRAFF	TGTGCCAGCAGCTTACCAGCGGGACAGGGAAGAGCTTTCTTT
NA	14	TRBV5-4	TRBJ2-7	NA	CASSLWQGRYEQYF	TGTGCCAGCAGCTTGTGGCAGGGACGGTACGAGCAGTACTTC
NA	15	TRBV7-9	TRBJ2-1	TRBD1	CASSPRDRPTNEQFF	TGTGCCAGCAGCCCACGGGACAGGCCAACCAATGAGCAGTTCTTC
NA	14	TRBV7-9	TRBJ1-4	NA	CASSRAGSNEKLFF	TGTGCCAGCAGCCGGGCGGGGTCTAATGAAAAACTGTTTTTT
NA	15	TRBV9	TRBJ2-7	TRBD1	CASSGGDRAPHEQYF	TGTGCCAGCAGCGGGGGGGACAGGGCCCCCCACGAGCAGTACTTC
few	15	TRBV27	TRBJ2-7	NA	CASKRHDGPYYEQYF	TGTGCCAGCAAACGACACGATGGGCCGTACTACGAGCAGTACTTC
NA	16	TRBV4-1	TRBJ1-1	NA	CASSHHNLQAYTEAFF	TGCGCCAGCAGCCACCACAACCTTCAGGCGTACACTGAAGCTTTCTTT
NA	14	TRBV5-1	TRBJ1-1	TRBD1	CASSLGQGSTEAFF	TGCGCCAGCAGCTTGGGACAGGGGTCTACTGAAGCTTTCTTT
NA	12	TRBV29-1	TRBJ2-5	TRBD1	CSGRGQGQTQYF	TGCAGCGGGAGGGGACAGGGACAGACCCAGTACTTC
NA	15	TRBV27	TRBJ2-7	NA	CASSGSIRGADEQYF	TGTGCCAGCAGTGGATCAATTAGGGGGGCCGACGAGCAGTACTTC
NA	16	TRBV11-2	TRBJ2-7	NA	CASSLAGTASGYEQYF	TGTGCCAGCAGCTTAGCGGGTACAGCTTCTGGCTACGAGCAGTACTTC
NA	12	TRBV11-2	TRBJ2-1	NA	CASSPMYNEQFF	TGTGCCAGCAGCCCAATGTACAATGAGCAGTTCTTC
NA	15	TRBV19	TRBJ1-4	NA	CASSITGGPNEKLFF	TGTGCCAGTAGTATTACCGGGGGCCCTAATGAAAAACTGTTTTTT
NA	15	TRBV10-1	TRBJ1-4	NA	CASSESTGWNEKLFF	TGCGCCAGCAGTGAGTCGACGGGGTGGAATGAAAAACTGTTTTTT
NA	14	TRBV15	TRBJ2-2	NA	CATSRGENTGELFF	TGTGCCACCAGCAGAGGGGAGAACACCGGGGAGCTGTTTTTT
NA	15	TRBV27	TRBJ2-7	TRBD2	CASSPRGDGSYEQYF	TGTGCCAGCAGTCCCCGGGGGGACGGCTCCTACGAGCAGTACTTC